This TCR beta chain was captured by sequencing in a study of CD8 T cells in ankylosing spondylitis. The study, taken as a whole, reports: Among TCR beta sequences, a motif of roughly 8 highly homologous variants appeared characteristic of ankylosing spondylitis blood. Matched ankylosing spondylitis synovial fluid reportedly contained a significantly enriched population of disease-linked clones.

The CDR3 spans 17 residues. Germline V gives CDR1 DFQATT, CDR2 SNEGSKA (reference sequence). Trimming cost V 3 bases and J 3 bases; bases outside gene matches: 10. TCR beta libraries were made by quantitative 5'-RACE with molecular barcodes. TCRdb re-called the 5' RACE reads with MiXCR, one entry per CDR3 protein. Among 250,000 or so distinct CDR3 sequences listed, more than 20% were seen once. This clonotype showed up just a few times. Its antigen is currently unknown. This receptor was identified in a male donor with ankylosing spondylitis or in good health (not recorded which). The sequencing input was blood, either unsorted or a sorted T cell fraction (not recorded which). The V and J genes are TRBV20-1 and TRBJ2-3, with 12 nucleotides matching TRBD2. CDR3 DNA sequence: TGCAGTGCTAGCGCCCTAGCGGGGGGGCCAGCGACAGATACGCAGTATTTT. This translates into CSASALAGGPATDTQYF.